One sample yielded the 7 T cell receptor beta chains listed below, sequenced in a study of spatial heterogeneity in lung cancer. Study outcomes and limitations: How many expanded intratumoral alpha and beta TCRs were present tracked the tumor mutation count, which was a count of nonsynonymous mutations.

As for time point: sample taken at primary tumor resection. TCRdb re-called the 5' RACE reads through MiXCR, storing one row per CDR3 protein. The sample lists some 7,800 distinct CDR3 sequences; 12% were seen once. These receptors' antigens are unknown. The starting material was lung tumor tissue, obtained at surgery. The receptors stem from a male donor with early-stage non-small cell lung cancer.

This clonotype showed up many times. Being off target in a library aimed at alpha chains, this beta chain has a size of little meaning. V is TRBV6-2 or TRBV6-3 and J is TRBJ2-7, with D perhaps TRBD2 (5 bases). The CDR3 totals 13 residues. Per germline, CDR1 MNHEY and CDR2 SVGEGT. The germline V and J ends were trimmed by 6 bases and 6 bases, with 15 bases remaining between them. The CDR3 region is CASSAWRAREQYF. The CDR3 DNA is TGTGCCAGCAGCGCCTGGCGGGCTCGCGAGCAGTACTTC.

This clonotype is classed as medium-sized (0.01 to 0.1%). Within a library made for alpha chains, this beta chain is off target, and its count is uninformative. The chain recombines TRBV4-1 with TRBJ2-1; the D gene is possibly TRBD1 (6 bases). CDR3 size: 14 residues. The germline V gene encodes CDR1 MGHRA and CDR2 YSYEKL. Deletions cut 5 bases from V and 4 bases from J, with 12 bases between. The CDR3 protein is CASSLGGQYNEQFF. The CDR3, as DNA: TGCGCCAGCAGCTTAGGCGGACAGTACAATGAGCAGTTCTTC.

This clonotype was counted many times. This beta chain lies outside the target of a library built for alpha chains; its clone size means little. The CDR3 nucleotides are TGTGCCACCGGTTATTCTAGCACAGATACGCAGTATTTT. Protein product: CATGYSSTDTQYF. The chain joins TRBV27 to TRBJ2-3; D ambiguous. This CDR3 is built from 13 residues. Germline V gives CDR1 MNHEY, CDR2 SMNVEV (reference sequence). V gave up 10 bases and J gave up 0 bases, with 11 bases separating them.

There are many counts of this clonotype. This beta chain appears as a stray read in a library generated for alpha chains; its size is not informative. V gene TRBV5-5 combines with J gene TRBJ1-1; the match to TRBD1 covers 7 bases. V was clipped by 4 bases and J by 4 bases; unmatched bases: 13. CDR1 SGHKS and CDR2 YYEKEE come from the germline V gene (reference sequence). The CDR3 contains 16 residues. CDR3 DNA sequence: TGTGCCAGCAGCGGGGGACAGTCAATGGGAGGCACTGAAGCTTTCTTT. This sequence encodes CASSGGQSMGGTEAFF.

Ten or more counts support this clonotype. This beta chain turned up in a library designed for alpha chains; as an off-target read, its abundance says little. V is TRBV24-1 and J is TRBJ1-2; perhaps TRBD1 as D (6 bases). The germline CDR1 and CDR2 sequences are KGHDR and SFDVKD. The CDR3 is 13 amino acids. Deletions cut 5 bases from V and 5 bases from J, with 11 bases between. The CDR3 loop reads CATSAGQRYGYTF. The CDR3 DNA reads TGTGCCACCAGTGCTGGACAGAGATATGGCTACACCTTC.

This clonotype is medium-sized within its sample. Little can be read into the size of this beta chain, an off-target read in a library designed for alpha chains. The chain employs TRBV20-1 and TRBJ2-3, with a possible D match to TRBD2 (6 bases). There are 17 residues in the CDR3. Trimming removed 1 base from V and 2 bases from J, with 19 bases in between. Germline V gives CDR1 DFQATT, CDR2 SNEGSKA (reference sequence). CDR3 loop: CSARAAGGEDVTDTQYF. CDR3 DNA: TGCAGTGCTAGAGCTGCCGGGGGTGAAGATGTCACAGATACGCAGTATTTT.

This clonotype is deemed medium-sized. The size of this beta chain means little, since it is a stray read in a library made for alpha chains. The chain couples TRBV7-2 to TRBJ2-3; D is possibly TRBD1 (5 bases). The germline V gene encodes CDR1 SGHTA and CDR2 FQGNSA. V lost 6 bases to trimming and J lost 2 bases, with 15 bases between them. This CDR3 spans 15 amino acids. CDR3 coding DNA: TGTGCCAGCAGTCTTAATTCAGGGTCCACAGATACGCAGTATTTT. It is translated as CASSLNSGSTDTQYF.